This T cell receptor (beta chain) was observed in a study of blood T cell repertoires in COVID-19. Study details: Acute and convalescent COVID-19 samples came from the United States, Italy and Spain. Sample material is recorded as cDNA or gDNA derived from T cells, B-cell-depleted T cells, or PBMCs.

The CDR3 extends over 18 amino acids. The V gene end was trimmed by 0 bases and the J gene end by 5 bases; junction bases not matched to a gene: 11. CDR1 and CDR2 from the germline V gene are SGHDN and FVKESK. Under the authors' procedure: Amplification of reference gene primers provided the estimated nucleated cell counts. Profiling relied on immunoSEQ multiplex PCR, and the TCRdb table lists in-frame clones only, not all of them. V, J and clone size derive from that table, while D and trimming were established from the DNA sequence. In the table there are more than 55,000 clones, around nine tenths of which are singletons. This clone was counted a single time.

This TCR was sampled from a man in his 60s with acute or convalescent COVID-19. The chain uses TRBV14 and TRBJ2-7; 12 bases match TRBD2. The sequenced material came from peripheral blood. For the CDR3, the DNA is TGTGCCAGCAGCCAAGATGAGACTAGCGGGAGAGGAAAGAACGAGCAGTACTTC. Translated, it gives CASSQDETSGRGKNEQYF.